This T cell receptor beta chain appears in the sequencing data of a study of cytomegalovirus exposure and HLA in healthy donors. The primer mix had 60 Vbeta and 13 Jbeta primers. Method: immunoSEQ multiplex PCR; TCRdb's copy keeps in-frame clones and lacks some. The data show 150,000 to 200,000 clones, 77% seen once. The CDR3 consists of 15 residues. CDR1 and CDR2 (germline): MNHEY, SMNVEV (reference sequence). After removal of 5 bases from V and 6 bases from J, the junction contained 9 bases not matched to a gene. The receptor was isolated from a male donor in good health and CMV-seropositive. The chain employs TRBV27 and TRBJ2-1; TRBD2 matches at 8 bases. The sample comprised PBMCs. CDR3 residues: CASSPLAGLLNEQFF. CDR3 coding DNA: TGTGCCAGCAGTCCCCTAGCGGGCCTTCTCAATGAGCAGTTCTTC.